The T cell receptor beta chain described here comes from a study of T cell responses to AZD1222 COVID-19 vaccine. General study results and limits: Nearly half of spike-specific TCRs reportedly target unmutated variant regions. Among the donors, most were white British and more were female, and clonal diversity was possibly underestimated.

Comments on this clone: What it recognizes is unknown.

V was pared by 0 bases and J by 5 bases, with 5 bases between. Per germline, CDR1 SGHKS and CDR2 YYEKEE (reference sequence). The CDR3 extends over 12 amino acids. TCRdb's copy holds only in-frame clones and misses some; the assay was immunoSEQ multiplex PCR. The data show 140,000 or so clones, with 92% seen just once and less than 5% held by the top ten. This TCR derives from an adult who received the AZD1222 COVID-19 vaccine. This specimen was peripheral blood, taken 28 days after the second AZD1222 dose. This chain connects TRBV5-5 to TRBJ1-1; D gene unclear. The CDR3 reads CASSLGKTEAFF. As DNA, the CDR3 is TGTGCCAGCAGCTTGGGGAAGACTGAAGCTTTCTTT. The full variable domain, completed using reference TRBV5-5 and TRBJ1-1, is DAGVTQSPTHLIKTRGQQVTLRCSPISGHKSVSWYQQVLGQGPQFIFQYYEKEERGRGNFPDRFSARQFPNYSSELNVNALLLGDSALYLCASSLGKTEAFFGQGTRLTVV.